This record concerns one TCR beta chain sequence. Antigen: not known. This specimen comes from a study of regulatory dendritic cells for organ transplantation. Overall study: LPS was added to dendritic cell cultures on day 6. Study results and caveats: The most alloreactive TCR clonotypes were found in resting memory CD8+ cells. Naive CD4+ and CD8+ repertoires were highly diverse; memory CD8+ was most oligoclonal.

Data came from immunoSEQ multiplex PCR; TCRdb stores just in-frame clones and leaves some out. The sample lists 20,000 or so clones; about 85% were seen once. CDR1 and CDR2 (germline): MNHEY, SVGAGI. V dropped 7 bases and J dropped 4 bases, with 6 bases sitting between them. CDR3 length: 11 residues. Sorted subsets were CFSE-labeled and cultured approximately 5 days with allogeneic dendritic cells. This TCR was recovered from a human donor in good health. The source material was naive CD4+ T cells from blood cultured with dendritic cells. As to subset: CD45RA+ naive T cells. V usage is TRBV6-5 and J usage is TRBJ2-3; D perhaps matches TRBD1 (5 bases). The CDR3 region has the DNA TGTGCCAGCACCAGGGCAGATACGCAGTATTTT. Translated: CASTRADTQYF.